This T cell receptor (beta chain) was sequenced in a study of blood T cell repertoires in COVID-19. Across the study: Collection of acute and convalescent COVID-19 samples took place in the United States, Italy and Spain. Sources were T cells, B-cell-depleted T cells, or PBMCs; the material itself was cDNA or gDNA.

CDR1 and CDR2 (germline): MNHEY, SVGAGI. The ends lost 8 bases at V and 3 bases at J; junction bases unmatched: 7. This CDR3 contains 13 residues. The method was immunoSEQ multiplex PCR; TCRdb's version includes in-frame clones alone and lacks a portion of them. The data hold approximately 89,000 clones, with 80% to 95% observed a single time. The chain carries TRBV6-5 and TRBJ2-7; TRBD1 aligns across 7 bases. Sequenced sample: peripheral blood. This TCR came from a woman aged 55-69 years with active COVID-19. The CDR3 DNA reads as TGTGCCAGCTCCCCACAGGGGAACTACGAGCAGTACTTC. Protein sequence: CASSPQGNYEQYF.